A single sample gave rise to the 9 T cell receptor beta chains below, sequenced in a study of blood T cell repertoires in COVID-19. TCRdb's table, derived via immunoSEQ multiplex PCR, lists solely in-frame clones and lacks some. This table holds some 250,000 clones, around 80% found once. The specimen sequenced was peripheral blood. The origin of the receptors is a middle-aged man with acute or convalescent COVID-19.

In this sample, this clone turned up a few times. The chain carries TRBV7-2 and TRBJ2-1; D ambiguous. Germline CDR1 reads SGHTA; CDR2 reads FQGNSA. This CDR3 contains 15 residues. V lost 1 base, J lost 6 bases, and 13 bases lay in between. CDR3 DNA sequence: TGTGCCAGCAGCTTAGGCGGAGCCGGAGTCAATGAGCAGTTCTTC. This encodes CASSLGGAGVNEQFF.

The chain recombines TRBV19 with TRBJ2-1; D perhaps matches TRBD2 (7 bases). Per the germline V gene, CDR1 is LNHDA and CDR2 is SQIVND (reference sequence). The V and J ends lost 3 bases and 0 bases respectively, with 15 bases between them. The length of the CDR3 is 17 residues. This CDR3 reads CASSIGGQASSYNEQFF. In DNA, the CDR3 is TGTGCCAGTAGTATCGGGGGGCAGGCGAGCTCCTACAATGAGCAGTTCTTC. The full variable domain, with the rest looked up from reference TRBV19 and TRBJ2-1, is DGGITQSPKYLFRKEGQNVTLSCEQNLNHDAMYWYRQDPGQGLRLIYYSQIVNDFQKGDIAEGYSVSREKKESFPLTVTSAQKNPTAFYLCASSIGGQASSYNEQFFGPGTRLTVL.

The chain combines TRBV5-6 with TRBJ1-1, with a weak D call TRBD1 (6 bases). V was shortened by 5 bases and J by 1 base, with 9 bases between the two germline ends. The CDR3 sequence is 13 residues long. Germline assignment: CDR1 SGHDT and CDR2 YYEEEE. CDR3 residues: CASRMTGNTEAFF. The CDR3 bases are TGTGCCAGCAGGATGACAGGGAACACTGAAGCTTTCTTT.

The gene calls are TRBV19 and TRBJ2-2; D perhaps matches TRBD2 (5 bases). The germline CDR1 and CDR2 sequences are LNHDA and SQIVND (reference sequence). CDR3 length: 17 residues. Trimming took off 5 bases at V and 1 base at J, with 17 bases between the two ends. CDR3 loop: CASSSILSGMNTGELFF. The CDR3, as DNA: TGTGCCAGTAGTTCTATTTTGAGCGGAATGAACACCGGGGAGCTGTTTTTT.

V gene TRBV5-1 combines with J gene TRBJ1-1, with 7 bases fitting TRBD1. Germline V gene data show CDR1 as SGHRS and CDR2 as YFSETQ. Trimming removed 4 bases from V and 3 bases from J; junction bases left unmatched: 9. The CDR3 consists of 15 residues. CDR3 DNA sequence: TGCGCCAGCAGCGGGACAGCCTCAGGGGACACTGAAGCTTTCTTT. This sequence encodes CASSGTASGDTEAFF.

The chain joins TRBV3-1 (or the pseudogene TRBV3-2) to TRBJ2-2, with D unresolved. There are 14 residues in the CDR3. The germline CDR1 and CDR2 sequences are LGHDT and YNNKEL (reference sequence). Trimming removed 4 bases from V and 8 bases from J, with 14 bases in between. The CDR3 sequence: CASSPIRSAGELFF. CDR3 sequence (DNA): TGTGCCAGCAGCCCCATAAGGAGTGCAGGGGAGCTGTTTTTT.

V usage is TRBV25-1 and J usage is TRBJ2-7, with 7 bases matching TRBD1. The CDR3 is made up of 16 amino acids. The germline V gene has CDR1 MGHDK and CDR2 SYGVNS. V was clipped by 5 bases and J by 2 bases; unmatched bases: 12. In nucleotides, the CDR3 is TGTGCCAGCAGTCCGACCTCCGGGACAGTCCCCTACGAGCAGTACTTC. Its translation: CASSPTSGTVPYEQYF.

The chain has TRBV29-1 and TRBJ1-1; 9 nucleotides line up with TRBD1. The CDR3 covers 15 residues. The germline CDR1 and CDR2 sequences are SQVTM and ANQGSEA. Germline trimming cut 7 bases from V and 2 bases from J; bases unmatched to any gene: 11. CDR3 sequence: CSARTGANPNTEAFF. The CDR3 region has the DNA TGCAGCGCTCGGACAGGGGCAAACCCCAACACTGAAGCTTTCTTT.

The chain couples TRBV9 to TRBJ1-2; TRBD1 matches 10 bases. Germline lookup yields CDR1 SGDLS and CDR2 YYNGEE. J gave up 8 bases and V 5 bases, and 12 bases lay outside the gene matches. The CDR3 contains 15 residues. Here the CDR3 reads CASRASRRQGAGYTF. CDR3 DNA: TGTGCCAGCAGGGCTAGTAGACGACAGGGGGCGGGCTACACCTTC. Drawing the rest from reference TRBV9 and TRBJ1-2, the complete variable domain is DSGVTQTPKHLITATGQRVTLRCSPRSGDLSVYWYQQSLDQGLQFLIQYYNGEERAKGNILERFSAQQFPDLHSELNLSSLELGDSALYFCASRASRRQGAGYTFGSGTRLTVV.